These 3 T cell receptor beta chains share one sample of origin, sequenced in a study of T cell responses to AZD1222 COVID-19 vaccine. Sequencing used immunoSEQ multiplex PCR; TCRdb keeps in-frame clones, though not all of them. Of 110,000 to 150,000 clones in the sample, 80% to 95% are singletons; the top ten hold less than 4.5%. The sequenced sample was peripheral blood, obtained on day 0 of AZD1222 vaccination. The receptors originated from an adult in good health.

This chain joins TRBV28 and TRBJ1-1, with TRBD1 identical over 7 bases. Germline assignment: CDR1 MDHEN and CDR2 SYDVKM. V was pared by 4 bases and J by 6 bases, with 20 bases of the junction left unmatched. The CDR3 loop spans 18 amino acids. The CDR3 DNA reads as TGTGCCAGCAGTTCCCTCCGGGACAGTAAAGTACACTTTGCTGAAGCTTTCTTT. As protein: CASSSLRDSKVHFAEAFF.

This chain links TRBV7-2 with TRBJ2-3, with a weak D call TRBD2 (5 bases). Trimming took 0 bases from V and 3 from J, leaving 10 bases between them. This CDR3 comprises 15 residues. From germline, CDR1 is SGHTA and CDR2 FQGNSA. The CDR3 spells CASSLAGERTDTQYF. CDR3 in DNA: TGTGCCAGCAGCTTAGCGGGAGAGCGTACAGATACGCAGTATTTT.

V is TRBV19 and J is TRBJ2-1; 12 bases agree with TRBD2. Germline values: CDR1 LNHDA, CDR2 SQIVND (reference sequence). The CDR3 spans 14 residues. The trim removed 6 bases at V and 9 bases at J, leaving 6 bases unmatched. The CDR3 DNA reads TGTGCCAGTAGCCTAGCGGGAGGGCCGTCTGAGCAGTTCTTC. Amino acid sequence: CASSLAGGPSEQFF.